The entry below gives a single TCR beta chain sequence along with its context. Its antigen remains unidentified. Random hexamers were used to reverse transcribe 0.5 to 1 ug of RNA. MiXCR was run by TCRdb on the immunoSEQ multiplex PCR reads, yielding one entry per CDR3 protein. The table shows around 270,000 distinct CDR3 sequences, with 85% occurring only once. These data belong to a study of CD8 T cells in Susac syndrome. Study-wide points: The study recognized that the number of individuals in its TCR sequencing and HLA analysis was relatively small.

The multiple sclerosis control group comprised treatment-naive patients with stable or active relapsing-remitting disease. Trimming shortened V by 1 base and J by 3 bases, and 16 bases separated the two germline ends. The CDR3 runs 17 residues. Germline V gene sequence: CDR1 MNHEY, CDR2 SVGEGT. Sequencing was done on a sample of CD8+ T cells from PBMCs. The TCR sequence derives from a human donor with multiple sclerosis. This chain joins TRBV6-2 or TRBV6-3 and TRBJ1-5; D ambiguous. The CDR3 DNA reads as TGTGCCAGCAGTTACTTATCCCCCCTGGGAGTCAATCAGCCCCAGCATTTT. Translating it yields CASSYLSPLGVNQPQHF.